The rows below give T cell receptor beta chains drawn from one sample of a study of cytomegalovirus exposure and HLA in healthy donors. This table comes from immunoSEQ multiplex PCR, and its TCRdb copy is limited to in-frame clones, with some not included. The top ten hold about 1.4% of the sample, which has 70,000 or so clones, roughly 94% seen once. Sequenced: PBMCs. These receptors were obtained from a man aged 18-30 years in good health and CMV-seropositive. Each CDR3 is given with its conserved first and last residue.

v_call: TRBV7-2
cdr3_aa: CASSSLGLEGETQYF

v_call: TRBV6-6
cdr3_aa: CASSGYSTTNEKLFF

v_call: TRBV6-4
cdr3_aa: CASSAGSVSTDTQYF

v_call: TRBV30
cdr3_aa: CAWSVGAHTEAFF

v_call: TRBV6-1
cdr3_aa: CASSASGRGTYEQYF

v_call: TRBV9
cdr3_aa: CASSVGSSVQGSGAFF

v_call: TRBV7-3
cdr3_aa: CASSLTAGNNNEQFF

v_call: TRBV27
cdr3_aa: CASSFNFQGASGNTQYF

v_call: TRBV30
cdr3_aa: CAWSYSTIQYF

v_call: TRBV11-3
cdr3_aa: CASSQNRELTNEKLFF

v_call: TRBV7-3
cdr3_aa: CASSPLAGPNTGELFF